The present TCR beta chain was sequenced within a study of T-cell memory formation after mild COVID-19. Broader study findings: The finding that pre-infection memory included some responding clones suggested that cross-reactive memory joined.

Trimming removed 3 bases from V and 3 bases from J; junction bases left unmatched: 3. Germline CDR1 reads WSHSY; CDR2 reads SAAADI. The CDR3 contains 14 residues. TCRdb re-derived calls from the 5' RACE reads in MiXCR, one entry per CDR3 protein. The top ten hold around 3.4% of the sample, which has 200,000 to 250,000 distinct CDR3 sequences, around 15% seen once. This clonotype showed up many times. Its antigen is unidentified. The source material was PBMCs or a T cell subset sorted from them (not recorded which). The receptor's source is a man aged 18 to 30 who had mild COVID-19 (a few samples of this study predate the infection). Cell type and time point are not known. The chain uses TRBV10-2 and TRBJ2-3; 7 bases fit TRBD2. The CDR3, as DNA: TGCGCCAGCAGTGACGGGGGGAGGACAGATACGCAGTATTTT. It specifies CASSDGGRTDTQYF.